Listed below are T cell receptor beta chains from one sample, sequenced in a study of memory CD4+ T cells and cytomegalovirus serostatus. The repertoire was sequenced with immunoSEQ multiplex PCR; TCRdb's copy has only in-frame clones and lacks some. Here the sample spans tens of thousands of clones, roughly 83% being singletons. Sequencing used memory CD4+ T cells from blood. The receptors were sampled from an adult in good health and CMV-seronegative. The CDR3 runs from the conserved cysteine through the conserved F or W. Each record gives: V gene, D gene, clone size, J gene, CDR3 protein, CDR3 DNA. A D gene is named only where the DNA matches it firmly. A row's size may be missing; if present it is once, few, many or a size class.

V: TRBV6-5
D: .
size: .
J: TRBJ1-3
CDR3: CASSARTEPGNTIYF
DNA: TGTGCCAGCAGTGCACGGACAGAACCTGGAAACACCATATATTTT

V: TRBV10-2
D: .
size: .
J: TRBJ1-3
CDR3: CASSESPGSGNTIYF
DNA: TGCGCCAGCAGTGAGTCCCCGGGCTCTGGAAACACCATATATTTT

V: TRBV2
D: .
size: .
J: TRBJ1-4
CDR3: CASSAAIATNEKLFF
DNA: TGTGCCAGCAGTGCGGCTATTGCAACTAATGAAAAACTGTTTTTT

V: TRBV18
D: .
size: .
J: TRBJ1-3
CDR3: CASSPTTDGNTIYF
DNA: TGTGCCAGCTCACCCACCACAGATGGAAACACCATATATTTT

V: TRBV19
D: TRBD2
size: few
J: TRBJ2-3
CDR3: CASSIPLAGADTQYF
DNA: TGTGCCAGTAGTATTCCCCTAGCGGGAGCTGATACGCAGTATTTT

V: TRBV5-4
D: .
size: .
J: TRBJ1-4
CDR3: CASSLTGVNEKLFF
DNA: TGTGCCAGCAGCCTCACAGGAGTTAATGAAAAACTGTTTTTT

V: TRBV7-2
D: .
size: .
J: TRBJ1-2
CDR3: CASSALRDYGYTF
DNA: TGTGCCAGCAGCGCCCTGCGGGACTATGGCTACACCTTC

V: TRBV9
D: .
size: .
J: TRBJ2-3
CDR3: CASSVDASTDTQYF
DNA: TGTGCCAGCAGCGTAGACGCTAGCACAGATACGCAGTATTTT

V: TRBV6-5
D: TRBD2
size: .
J: TRBJ2-7
CDR3: CASSRAGGSYEQYF
DNA: TGTGCCAGCAGTAGAGCGGGAGGCTCCTACGAGCAGTACTTC

V: TRBV27
D: .
size: once
J: TRBJ2-6
CDR3: CASRKLLSGANVLTF
DNA: TGTGCCAGCAGGAAACTGCTCTCTGGGGCCAACGTCCTGACTTTC

V: TRBV7-9
D: TRBD1
size: .
J: TRBJ1-2
CDR3: CASSYDDRGYGYTF
DNA: TGTGCCAGCAGTTACGACGACAGGGGCTATGGCTACACCTTC

V: TRBV7-8
D: .
size: .
J: TRBJ2-1
CDR3: CASSLNVGVISYNEQFF
DNA: TGTGCCAGCAGCTTAAACGTGGGAGTTATCTCCTACAATGAGCAGTTCTTC

V: TRBV19
D: TRBD2
size: .
J: TRBJ2-5
CDR3: CASSMGLAGVETQYF
DNA: TGTGCCAGTAGTATGGGACTAGCGGGAGTAGAGACCCAGTACTTC

V: TRBV2
D: .
size: .
J: TRBJ1-2
CDR3: CASSERRNYGYTF
DNA: TGTGCCAGCAGTGAACGCCGTAACTATGGCTACACCTTC

V: TRBV5-1
D: .
size: .
J: TRBJ1-1
CDR3: CASSFNSRSEAFF
DNA: TGCGCCAGCAGCTTCAATTCCCGGTCCGAAGCTTTCTTT

V: TRBV25-1
D: .
size: .
J: TRBJ1-2
CDR3: CASSGGGSKSYGYTF
DNA: TGTGCCAGCAGTGGGGGTGGGAGTAAGAGCTATGGCTACACCTTC

V: TRBV18
D: .
size: few
J: TRBJ1-1
CDR3: CASSPPNGEAFF
DNA: TGTGCCAGCTCACCACCAAACGGTGAAGCTTTCTTT

V: TRBV5-1
D: .
size: .
J: TRBJ1-2
CDR3: CASSPGESSNYGYTF
DNA: TGCGCCAGCAGCCCGGGTGAGAGCTCTAACTATGGCTACACCTTC

V: TRBV11-2
D: TRBD2
size: .
J: TRBJ2-7
CDR3: CASSLAGGRARFTYEQYF
DNA: TGTGCCAGCAGCTTAGCTGGCGGGAGGGCCCGATTCACCTACGAGCAGTACTTC

V: TRBV9
D: .
size: .
J: TRBJ2-5
CDR3: CASSVGGRQETQYF
DNA: TGTGCCAGCAGCGTAGGGGGCAGGCAAGAGACCCAGTACTTC